This T cell receptor beta chain originates from a study of T-cell memory formation after mild COVID-19. Germline V lookup: CDR1 SGHAT, CDR2 FQDESV (reference sequence). Trimming at V came to 5 bases and at J to 3 bases, leaving 8 bases not matched to a gene. The CDR3 totals 17 residues. TCRdb reprocessed the 5' RACE reads via MiXCR and lists one record per CDR3 protein. The sample carries 350,000 to 500,000 distinct CDR3 sequences, less than 25% recorded once. This chain uses TRBV11-1 with TRBJ2-2, with 11 nucleotides matching TRBD1. Sequencing input: PBMCs or a T cell subset sorted from them (not recorded which). The source of this sequence is an adult woman who had mild COVID-19 (a few samples of this study predate the infection). Cell type and time point are not known. The CDR3 sequence: CASSKPGQGVDTGELFF. The CDR3 DNA reads TGTGCCAGCAGCAAACCGGGACAGGGGGTGGACACCGGGGAGCTGTTTTTT. Full variable domain (rest looked up from reference TRBV11-1 and TRBJ2-2): EAEVAQSPRYKITEKSQAVAFWCDPISGHATLYWYRQILGQGPELLVQFQDESVVDDSQLPKDRFSAERLKGVDSTLKIQPAELGDSAMYLCASSKPGQGVDTGELFFGEGSRLTVL.